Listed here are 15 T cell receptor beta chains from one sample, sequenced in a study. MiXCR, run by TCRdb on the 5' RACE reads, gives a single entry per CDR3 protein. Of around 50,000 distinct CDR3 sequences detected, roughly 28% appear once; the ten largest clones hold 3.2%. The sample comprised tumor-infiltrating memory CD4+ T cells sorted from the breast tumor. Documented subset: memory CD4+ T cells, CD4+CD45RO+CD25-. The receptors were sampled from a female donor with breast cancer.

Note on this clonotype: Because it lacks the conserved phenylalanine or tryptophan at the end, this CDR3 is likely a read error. The CDR3 region has the DNA TGTGCCAGCAGTTCGACAGGGGGGGCGAACACTGAAGCTTTCTCT. The encoded protein is CASSSTGGANTEAFS. The rearrangement joins TRBV27 to TRBJ1-1, with 9 bases matching TRBD1. The V and J ends lost 4 bases and 1 base, in that order; junction bases with no gene match: 4. The CDR3 is made up of 15 amino acids. Germline V gene sequence: CDR1 MNHEY, CDR2 SMNVEV (reference sequence).

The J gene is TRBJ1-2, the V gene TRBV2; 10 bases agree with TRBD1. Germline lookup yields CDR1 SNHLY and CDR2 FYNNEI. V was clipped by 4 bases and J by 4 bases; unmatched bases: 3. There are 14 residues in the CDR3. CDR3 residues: CASSGDRGSYGYTF. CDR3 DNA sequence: TGTGCCAGCAGTGGGGACAGGGGATCCTATGGCTACACCTTC.

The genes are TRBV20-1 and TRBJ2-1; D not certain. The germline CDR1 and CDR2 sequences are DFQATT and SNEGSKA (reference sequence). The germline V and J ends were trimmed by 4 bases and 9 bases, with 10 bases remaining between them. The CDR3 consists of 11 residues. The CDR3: CSAMRQTEQFF. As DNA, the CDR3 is TGCAGTGCTATGCGGCAGACTGAGCAGTTCTTC.

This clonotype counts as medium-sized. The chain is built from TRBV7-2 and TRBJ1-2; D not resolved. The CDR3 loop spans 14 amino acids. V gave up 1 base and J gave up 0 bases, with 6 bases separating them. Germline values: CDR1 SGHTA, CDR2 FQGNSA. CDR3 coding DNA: TGTGCCAGCAGCTTAGTGGTAGCTAACTATGGCTACACCTTC. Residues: CASSLVVANYGYTF.

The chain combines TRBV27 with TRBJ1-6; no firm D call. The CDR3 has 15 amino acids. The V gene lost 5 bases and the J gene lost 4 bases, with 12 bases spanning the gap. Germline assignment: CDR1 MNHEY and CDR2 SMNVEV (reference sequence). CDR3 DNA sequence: TGTGCCAGCAGTGCCCCAAACGAGTATAATTCACCCCTCCACTTT. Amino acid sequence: CASSAPNEYNSPLHF.

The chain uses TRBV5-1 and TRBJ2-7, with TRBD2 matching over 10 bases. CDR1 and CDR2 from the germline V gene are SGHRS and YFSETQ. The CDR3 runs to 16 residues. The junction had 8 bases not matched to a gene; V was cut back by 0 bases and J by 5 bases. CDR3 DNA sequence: TGCGCCAGCAGCTTGGAGCCTAGCGGGAGCATACACGAGCAGTACTTC. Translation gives CASSLEPSGSIHEQYF.

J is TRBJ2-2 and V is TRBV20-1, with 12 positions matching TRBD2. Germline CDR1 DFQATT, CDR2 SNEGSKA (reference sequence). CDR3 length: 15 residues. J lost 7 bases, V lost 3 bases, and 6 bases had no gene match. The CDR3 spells CSASPSGRGYGELFF. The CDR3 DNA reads TGCAGTGCTAGCCCTAGCGGGAGGGGGTACGGGGAGCTGTTTTTT.

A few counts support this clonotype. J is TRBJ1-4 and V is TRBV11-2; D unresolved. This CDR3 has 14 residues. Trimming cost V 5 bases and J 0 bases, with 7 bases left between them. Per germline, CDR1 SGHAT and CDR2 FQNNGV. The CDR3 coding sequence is TGTGCCAGCAGCGTCTATCCAACTAATGAAAAACTGTTTTTT. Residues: CASSVYPTNEKLFF.

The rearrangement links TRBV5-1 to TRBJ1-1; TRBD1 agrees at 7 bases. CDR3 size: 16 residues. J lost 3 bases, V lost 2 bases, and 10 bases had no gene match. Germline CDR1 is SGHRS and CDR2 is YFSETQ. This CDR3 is CASSLHRGKGDTEAFF. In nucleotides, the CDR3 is TGCGCCAGCAGCTTACACAGGGGAAAGGGGGACACTGAAGCTTTCTTT.

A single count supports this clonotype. Here the CDR3 reads CASSGTVSNTGELFF. CDR3 nucleotides: TGTGCCAGCAGTGGGACAGTATCGAACACCGGGGAGCTGTTTTTT. This chain joins TRBV6-1 and TRBJ2-2; TRBD1 is a possible D gene (6 bases). Deletions cut 4 bases from V and 0 bases from J, with 9 bases between. Germline values: CDR1 MNHNS, CDR2 SASEGT. The CDR3 has 15 amino acids.

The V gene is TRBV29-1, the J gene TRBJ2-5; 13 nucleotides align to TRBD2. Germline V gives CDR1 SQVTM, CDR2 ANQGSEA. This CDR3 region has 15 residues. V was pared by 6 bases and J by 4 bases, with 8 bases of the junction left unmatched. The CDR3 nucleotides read TGCAGCGTAGACGGACTAGCGGGAGTTGGAGAGACCCAGTACTTC. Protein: CSVDGLAGVGETQYF.

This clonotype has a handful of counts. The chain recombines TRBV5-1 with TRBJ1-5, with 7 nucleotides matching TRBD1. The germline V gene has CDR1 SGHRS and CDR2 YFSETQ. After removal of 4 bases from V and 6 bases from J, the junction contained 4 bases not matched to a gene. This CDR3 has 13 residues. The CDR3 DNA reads TGCGCCAGCAGCAGAACAGGGGTTCAGCCCCAGCATTTT. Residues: CASSRTGVQPQHF.

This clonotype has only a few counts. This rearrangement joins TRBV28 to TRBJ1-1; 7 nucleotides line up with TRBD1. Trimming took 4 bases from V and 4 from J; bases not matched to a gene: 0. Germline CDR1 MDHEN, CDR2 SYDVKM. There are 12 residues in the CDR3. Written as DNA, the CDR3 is TGTGCCAGCAGTTCAGGGGGCACTGAAGCTTTCTTT. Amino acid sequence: CASSSGGTEAFF.

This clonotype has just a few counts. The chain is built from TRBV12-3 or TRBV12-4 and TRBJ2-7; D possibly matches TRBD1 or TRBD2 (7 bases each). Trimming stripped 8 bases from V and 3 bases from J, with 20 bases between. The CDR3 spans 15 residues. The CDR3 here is CASQSAGPGGYEQYF. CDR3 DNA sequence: TGTGCCAGCCAATCAGCGGGGCCAGGGGGCTACGAGCAGTACTTC.

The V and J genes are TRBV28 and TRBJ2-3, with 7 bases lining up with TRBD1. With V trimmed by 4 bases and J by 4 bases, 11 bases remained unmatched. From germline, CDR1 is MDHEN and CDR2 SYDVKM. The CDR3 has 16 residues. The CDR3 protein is CASSSRSGQVADTQYF. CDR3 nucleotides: TGTGCCAGCAGTTCCAGATCTGGACAGGTGGCAGATACGCAGTATTTT.